This T cell receptor beta chain comes out of a study of tumor and adjacent non-tumor tissue in lung cancer (dated by TCRdb to about 2018). Background on the whole study: Of the cohort, eleven to twelve patients had adenocarcinoma, 2 had squamous cell carcinoma and 1 had small cell lung cancer. The study compared bulk TCRbeta repertoires from lung tumor tissue and matched distant non-tumor lung tissue of about 15 lung cancer patients. Sequencing produced about 130,000,000 productive TCRbeta reads in total, an average of about 4.5 million reads per sample. For each patient, one tumor sample and one normal lung sample were taken, giving around 31 paired specimens that underwent TCRbeta CDR3 sequencing. The 15 enrolled patients, of whom some 10 were men and 5 were women, were aged about 31 to 85 years and were diagnosed with TNM stage I to III disease.

The CDR3 sequence holds 16 residues, the cysteine and phenylalanine included. CDR3 DNA is the only sequence kept; it has 48 bases, read in frame from the first base. Via the germline V gene (reference sequence), CDR1 is DFQATT and CDR2 SNEGSKA. What the authors observed across the whole study: In normal lung, the top 100 clones accounted for a significantly larger cumulative share of the repertoire than in tumor tissue. With only roughly 14 patients in the cohort, the authors noted that larger samples and more detailed clinical data are needed. TCR diversity (inverse Simpson) was significantly higher in tumor than in normal lung tissue (roughly 430 vs 170, P = 0.0075, Mann-Whitney U test). Because peripheral blood was not sequenced, the blood TCRbeta repertoires of the lung cancer patients in the study went unexamined. TCR diversity was significantly higher in younger patients, and higher tumor TCR diversity was associated with shorter overall and disease-free survival. The sequencing platform is not named in the methods, and unique molecular identifiers are not mentioned.

The receptor library was made with multiplex PCR. For sequencing, an Illumina HiSeq 2500 was employed. TCRbeta libraries were constructed through three rounds of nested PCR with primers (Table S4) according to protocols adapted from ARM-PCR. Before sequencing, PCR products of 200-500 bp were excised from the gel and purified with the QIAquick gel extraction kit. The paper's data handling went like this. Trimmomatic was used to clean the reads, FLASH merged the cleaned reads into complete CDR3 sequences, and MiTCR assigned the sequences to V(D)J germline segments. Clonal diversity was calculated as the inverse Simpson's index using VDJtools. Productive reads were defined as in-frame sequences without a premature stop codon. TCRdb took the public reads, trimmed them with fastp at Q25, ran MiXCR for clone calling and kept in-frame beta chains. Rows with a matching CDR3 protein are joined into one entry that keeps the most common DNA and genes. The authors' filters were not applied to this entry. The table for this sample lists fewer than 100,000 distinct CDR3 sequences; 76% of them were counted only once. The ten largest make up 20% to 25% of the sample.

RNA was isolated from bulk unsorted tissue, and RNA quality was assessed with a NanoDrop ND-1000 and an Agilent 2100. Normal lung samples were distant non-tumor tissue taken more than 3 cm from the tumor edge. The donors were newly diagnosed lung cancer patients admitted for thoracic surgery in China from August to November 2014 who had not received prior chemotherapy. Patients who had received previous radiotherapy or chemotherapy, or who had another concurrent cancer, were excluded from the study. Surgical tissue pieces of 1-2 cm3 were preserved in RNAlater solution and stored at -80 °C until use. About this clonotype: Its antigen has not been determined. One end of the junction is discordant with germline, which a read error may explain.

Here the chain combines TRBV20-1 and TRBJ2-3; no D gene is confidently identified. The material sequenced was distant non-tumor lung tissue. This TCR derives from a woman between 50 and 59 years old with non-small cell lung cancer. DNA sequence: TGCAGTGCTAGTGAGGCAGGCCTATCAACCACAGACACGCAGTATTTT. Protein translation: CSASEAGLSTTDTQYF.